This entry is about one T cell receptor (beta chain). The record originates from a study of response to subunit inactivated influenza vaccine. TCRdb fed the RT-PCR reads into MiXCR, producing one record per CDR3 protein. This table has approximately 700,000 distinct CDR3 sequences, 15% to 19% appearing once. From germline, CDR1 is SNHLY and CDR2 FYNNEI. This CDR3 contains 15 residues. V shed 6 bases and J 2 bases; nucleotides not matched to a gene: 6. The sequences come from PBMCs from blood, collected 11 to 12 days after vaccination. The clonotype originates from a man in his forties or fifties who received an inactivated influenza vaccine. The V call is TRBV2, the J call TRBJ2-7; 11 nucleotides line up with TRBD2. DNA for the CDR3: TGTGCCAGCAGCACGACTAGCGGGGTAACCTACGAGCAGTACTTC. Translated: CASSTTSGVTYEQYF.